This T cell receptor (beta chain) was sequenced for a study of cytomegalovirus exposure and HLA in healthy donors. Study-level background: A prior study identified roughly 110 million unique TCR beta sequences from about 180 million T cells.

PCR was performed using 60 Vbeta and 13 Jbeta primers. Measured with immunoSEQ multiplex PCR; TCRdb has only the in-frame clones, and not every one. The top ten clones hold approximately 0.39% of a sample with about 210,000 clones, about 76% of them seen once. Donors sampled were nominally healthy, though unrecorded immune exposures were likely. CDR1 and CDR2 (germline): MNHEY, SMNVEV (reference sequence). V lost 3 bases and J lost 5; bases outside the gene matches: 6. The CDR3 length is 14 residues. The chain combines TRBV27 with TRBJ2-5, with 7 bases aligning to TRBD2. Sequencing was performed on PBMCs. The TCR sequence derives from a male donor in good health and CMV-seropositive. This CDR3 reads CASSFREGWETQYF. The DNA of the CDR3 is TGTGCCAGCAGTTTTAGGGAGGGGTGGGAGACCCAGTACTTC.